A selection of T cell receptor beta chains follows, all from one sample in a study of beta chain features in type 1 diabetes. The assay was immunoSEQ multiplex PCR, and TCRdb's table has in-frame clones only and misses some. This repertoire shows 140,000 to 150,000 clones, about 44% found once; its top ten account for under 0.45%. Sequencing was done on a sample of Tregs from blood. The source is a man in his late teens or twenties in good health. CDR3s include the opening cysteine and the closing phenylalanine or tryptophan. A D gene is named only where the DNA matches it firmly. Clone size is not always given. Where it is, it says once, few, many or a class for expanded clones.

V: TRBV9; J: TRBJ2-7; D: .; size: .; DNA: TGTGCCAGCAGCGTAGCGGTGGGCAGATCCTACGAGCAGTACTTC; CDR3: CASSVAVGRSYEQYF
V: TRBV27; J: TRBJ1-2; D: TRBD1; size: .; DNA: TGTGCCAGCAGTTCCCACGGGACAGGGCTGTTTGGCTACACCTTC; CDR3: CASSSHGTGLFGYTF
V: TRBV11-1; J: TRBJ2-7; D: TRBD2; size: .; DNA: TGTGCCAGCAGCTTAGGTGCGGGGGGATACCTCTCCTACGAGCAGTACTTC; CDR3: CASSLGAGGYLSYEQYF
V: TRBV14; J: TRBJ2-5; D: .; size: few; DNA: TGTGCCAGCAGCCAAGCCGGGACCCAGTACTTC; CDR3: CASSQAGTQYF
V: TRBV30; J: TRBJ2-7; D: .; size: once; DNA: TGTGCCTGGAGTATCACGAGGGTTGCCCCAAACTACGAGCAGTACTTC; CDR3: CAWSITRVAPNYEQYF
V: TRBV9; J: TRBJ2-5; D: .; size: .; DNA: TGTGCCAGCAGCGTAGGGGAGGCCTGGGGGGAGACCCAGTACTTC; CDR3: CASSVGEAWGETQYF
V: TRBV30; J: TRBJ2-7; D: TRBD2; size: few; DNA: TGTGCCTGGAGCCGACTAGAGGTAGCGGGTATCTACGAGCAGTACTTC; CDR3: CAWSRLEVAGIYEQYF
V: TRBV29-1; J: TRBJ2-1; D: .; size: .; DNA: TGCAGCGTTGACGGGAATGAGCAGTTCTTC; CDR3: CSVDGNEQFF
V: TRBV6-5; J: TRBJ2-3; D: .; size: .; DNA: TGTGCCAGCAGTTACTCGATGGTGGGGACTGATACGCAGTATTTT; CDR3: CASSYSMVGTDTQYF
V: TRBV27; J: TRBJ1-1; D: .; size: few; DNA: TGTGCCAGCGGGCTGAACACTGAAGCTTTCTTT; CDR3: CASGLNTEAFF
V: TRBV14; J: TRBJ2-5; D: .; size: .; DNA: TGTGCCAGCAGCCAAGGAGGGATCGGTGGAGAGACCCAGTACTTC; CDR3: CASSQGGIGGETQYF
V: TRBV18; J: TRBJ1-1; D: .; size: .; DNA: TGTGCCAGCTCACCCACCAAGACAGTGAACACTGAAGCTTTCTTT; CDR3: CASSPTKTVNTEAFF
V: TRBV7-9; J: TRBJ2-1; D: TRBD2; size: few; DNA: TGTGCCAGCAGCCGAACGGGACTAGCGGGAAACAATGAGCAGTTCTTC; CDR3: CASSRTGLAGNNEQFF
V: TRBV7-2; J: TRBJ1-6; D: TRBD1; size: .; DNA: TGTGCCAGCAGTGGATTGCTGGACAGGAGTTCACCCCTCCACTTT; CDR3: CASSGLLDRSSPLHF
V: TRBV6-1; J: TRBJ2-7; D: TRBD1; size: .; DNA: TGTGCCAGCGCCACAGGGGTGAACTCCTACGAGCAGTACTTC; CDR3: CASATGVNSYEQYF
V: TRBV9; J: TRBJ2-3; D: .; size: .; DNA: TGTGCCAGCAGCGACTATACAGGGACAGATACGCAGTATTTT; CDR3: CASSDYTGTDTQYF
V: TRBV15; J: TRBJ2-3; D: .; size: few; DNA: TGTGCCACCAGCAGAGATCAGCGGGATACGCAGTATTTT; CDR3: CATSRDQRDTQYF
V: TRBV11-2; J: TRBJ2-2; D: TRBD1; size: few; DNA: TGTGCCAGCAGTTCCTCCCGTGGACAGGGGACCGGGGAGCTGTTTTTT; CDR3: CASSSSRGQGTGELFF
V: TRBV5-6; J: TRBJ2-1; D: TRBD1; size: .; DNA: TGTGCCAGCAGCAAAGGGACAGGGAGCTCCTACAATGAGCAGTTCTTC; CDR3: CASSKGTGSSYNEQFF
V: TRBV30; J: TRBJ2-6; D: .; size: few; DNA: TGTGCCTGGAGTAGGCAGGCAATTACTCTGGCTGGGGCCAACGTCCTGACTTTC; CDR3: CAWSRQAITLAGANVLTF
V: TRBV28; J: TRBJ2-1; D: TRBD2; size: .; DNA: TGTGCCAGCAGTATACCCACGGGGGGGCGGAGAGAGCAGTTCTTC; CDR3: CASSIPTGGRREQFF
V: TRBV11-1; J: TRBJ2-1; D: .; size: .; DNA: TGTGCCAGCAACCAGGGGTCTGAGCAGTTCTTC; CDR3: CASNQGSEQFF
V: TRBV19; J: TRBJ1-1; D: .; size: few; DNA: TGTGCCAGTAGTATAGATATCTCGGGAGCTTTCTTT; CDR3: CASSIDISGAFF